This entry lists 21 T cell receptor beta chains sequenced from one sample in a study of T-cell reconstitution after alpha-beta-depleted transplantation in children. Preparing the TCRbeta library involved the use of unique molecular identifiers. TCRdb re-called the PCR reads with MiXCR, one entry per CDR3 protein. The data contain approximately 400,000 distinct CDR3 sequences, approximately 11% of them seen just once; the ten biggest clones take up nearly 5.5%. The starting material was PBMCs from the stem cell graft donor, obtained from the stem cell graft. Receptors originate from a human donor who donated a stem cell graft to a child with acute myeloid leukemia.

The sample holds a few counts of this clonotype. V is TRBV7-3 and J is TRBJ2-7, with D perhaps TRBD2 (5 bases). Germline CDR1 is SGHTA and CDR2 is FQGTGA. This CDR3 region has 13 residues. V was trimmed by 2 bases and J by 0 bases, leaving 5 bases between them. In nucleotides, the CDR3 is TGTGCCAGCAGCTTAGACTACTCCTACGAGCAGTACTTC. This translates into CASSLDYSYEQYF.

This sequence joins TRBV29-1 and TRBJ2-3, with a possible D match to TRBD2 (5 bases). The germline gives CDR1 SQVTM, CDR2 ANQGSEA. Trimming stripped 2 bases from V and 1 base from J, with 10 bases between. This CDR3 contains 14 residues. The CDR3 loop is CSVERGSGTDTQYF. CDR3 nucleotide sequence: TGCAGCGTTGAACGGGGTAGCGGCACAGATACGCAGTATTTT.

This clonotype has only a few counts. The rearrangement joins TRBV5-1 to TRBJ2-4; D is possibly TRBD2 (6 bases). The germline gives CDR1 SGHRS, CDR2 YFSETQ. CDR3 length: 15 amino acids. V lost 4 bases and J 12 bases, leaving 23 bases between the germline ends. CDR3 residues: CASSADDGGSPPQYF. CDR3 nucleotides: TGCGCCAGCAGCGCCGATGATGGAGGGTCTCCTCCTCAGTACTTC.

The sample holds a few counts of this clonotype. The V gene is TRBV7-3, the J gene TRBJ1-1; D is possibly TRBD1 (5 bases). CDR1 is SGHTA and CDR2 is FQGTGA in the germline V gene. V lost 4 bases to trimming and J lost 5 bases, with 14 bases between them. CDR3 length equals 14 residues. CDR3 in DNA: TGTGCCAGCAGCTCCGGACAATCTGGAACTGAAGCTTTCTTT. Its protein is CASSSGQSGTEAFF.

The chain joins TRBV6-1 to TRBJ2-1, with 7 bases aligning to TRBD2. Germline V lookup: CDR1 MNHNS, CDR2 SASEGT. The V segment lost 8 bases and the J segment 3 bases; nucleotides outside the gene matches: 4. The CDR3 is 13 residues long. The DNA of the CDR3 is TGTGCCAGCGCGACTAGCAGCTACAATGAGCAGTTCTTC. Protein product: CASATSSYNEQFF.

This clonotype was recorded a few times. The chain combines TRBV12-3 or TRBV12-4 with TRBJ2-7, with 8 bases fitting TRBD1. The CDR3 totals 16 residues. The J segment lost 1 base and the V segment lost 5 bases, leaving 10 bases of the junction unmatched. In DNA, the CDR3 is TGTGCCAGCAGTCCTGGGGACAGGTCTTCGTCCTACGAGCAGTACGTC. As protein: CASSPGDRSSSYEQYV.

The CDR3 here is CASSQLTGGYEQYV. The CDR3 bases are TGTGCCAGTAGCCAGCTGACCGGGGGCTACGAGCAGTACGTC. V is TRBV28 and J is TRBJ2-7; a weak D match, TRBD2 (6 bases). Germline V CDR1 and CDR2: MDHEN, SYDVKM. Trimming removed 9 bases at V and 3 bases at J, with 18 bases between. The CDR3 sequence is 14 residues long.

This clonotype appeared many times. The chain's CDR3 is CAISEGGPYNEQFF. The CDR3 DNA follows: TGTGCCATCAGTGAGGGGGGTCCTTACAATGAGCAGTTCTTC. The chain combines TRBV10-3 with TRBJ2-1; D possibly matches TRBD1 or TRBD2 (5 bases each). This CDR3 has 14 amino acids. V lost 2 bases, J lost 4 bases, and 9 bases lay in between. The germline V gene encodes CDR1 ENHRY and CDR2 SYGVKD.

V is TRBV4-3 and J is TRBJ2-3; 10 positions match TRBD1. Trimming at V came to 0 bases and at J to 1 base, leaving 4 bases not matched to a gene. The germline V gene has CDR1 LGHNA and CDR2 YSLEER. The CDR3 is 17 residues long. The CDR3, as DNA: TGCGCCAGCAGCCAAGAGGGACAGGGGTTAGGCACAGATACGCAGTATTTT. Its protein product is CASSQEGQGLGTDTQYF.

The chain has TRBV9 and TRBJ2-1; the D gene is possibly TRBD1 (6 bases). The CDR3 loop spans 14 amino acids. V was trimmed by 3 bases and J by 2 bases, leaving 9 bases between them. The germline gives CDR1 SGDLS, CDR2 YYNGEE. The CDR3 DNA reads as TGTGCCAGCAGCGGGGGGCCGCCCTACAATGAGCAGTTCTTC. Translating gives CASSGGPPYNEQFF.

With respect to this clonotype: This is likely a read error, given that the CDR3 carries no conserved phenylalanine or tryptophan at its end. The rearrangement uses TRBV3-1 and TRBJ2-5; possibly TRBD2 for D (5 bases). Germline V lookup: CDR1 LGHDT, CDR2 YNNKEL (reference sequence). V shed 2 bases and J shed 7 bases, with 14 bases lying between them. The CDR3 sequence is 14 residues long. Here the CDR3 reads CASSQKSGSPTQYL. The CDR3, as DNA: TGTGCCAGCAGCCAAAAATCGGGGAGCCCGACCCAGTACTTG.

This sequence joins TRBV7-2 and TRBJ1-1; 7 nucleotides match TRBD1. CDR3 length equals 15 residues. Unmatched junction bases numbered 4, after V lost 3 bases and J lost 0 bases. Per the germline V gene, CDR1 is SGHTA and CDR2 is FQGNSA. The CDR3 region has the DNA TGTGCCAGCAGCTTGACGGGACAGCTGAACACTGAAGCTTTCTTT. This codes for CASSLTGQLNTEAFF.

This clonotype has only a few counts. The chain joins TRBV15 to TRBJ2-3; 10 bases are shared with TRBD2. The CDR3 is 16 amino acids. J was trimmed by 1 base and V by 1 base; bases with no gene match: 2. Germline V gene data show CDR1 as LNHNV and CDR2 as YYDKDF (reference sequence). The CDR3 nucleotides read TGTGCCACCAGCAGAGGGCTAGCGGGGGGCACAGATACGCAGTATTTT. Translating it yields CATSRGLAGGTDTQYF.

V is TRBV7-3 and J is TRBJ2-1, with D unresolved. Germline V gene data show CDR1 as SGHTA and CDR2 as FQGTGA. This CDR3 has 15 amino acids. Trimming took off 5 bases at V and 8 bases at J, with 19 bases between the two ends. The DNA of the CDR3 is TGTGCCAGCAGCCCCTCCCCTTCCCGAGTGGATGAGCAGTTCTTC. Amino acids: CASSPSPSRVDEQFF.

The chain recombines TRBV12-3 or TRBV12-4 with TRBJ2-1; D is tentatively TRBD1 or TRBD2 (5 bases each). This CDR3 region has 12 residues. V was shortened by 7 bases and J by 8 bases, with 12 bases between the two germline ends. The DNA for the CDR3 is TGTGCCAGCACCCAAGAGGGGTATGAGCAGTTCTTC. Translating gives CASTQEGYEQFF.

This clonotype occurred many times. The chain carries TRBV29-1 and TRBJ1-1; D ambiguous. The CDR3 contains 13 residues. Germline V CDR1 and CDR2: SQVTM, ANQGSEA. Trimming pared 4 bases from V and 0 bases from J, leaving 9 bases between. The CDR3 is CSVVSRMNTEAFF. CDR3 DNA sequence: TGCAGCGTTGTTAGTAGGATGAACACTGAAGCTTTCTTT.

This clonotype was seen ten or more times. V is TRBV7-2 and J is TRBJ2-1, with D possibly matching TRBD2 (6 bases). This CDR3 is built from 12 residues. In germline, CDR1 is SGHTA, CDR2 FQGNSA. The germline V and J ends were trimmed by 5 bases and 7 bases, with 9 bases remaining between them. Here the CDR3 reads CASSTLANEQFF. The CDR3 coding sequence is TGTGCCAGCAGCACCCTAGCGAATGAGCAGTTCTTC.

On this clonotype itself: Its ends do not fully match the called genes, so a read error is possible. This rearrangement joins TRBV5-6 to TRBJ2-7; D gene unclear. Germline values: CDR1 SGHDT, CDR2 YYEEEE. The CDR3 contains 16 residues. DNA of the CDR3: TGTGGCAGCAGCTACCTGGGTCCCAACCAAAGGTTCGAGCAGTACTTC. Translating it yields CGSSYLGPNQRFEQYF.

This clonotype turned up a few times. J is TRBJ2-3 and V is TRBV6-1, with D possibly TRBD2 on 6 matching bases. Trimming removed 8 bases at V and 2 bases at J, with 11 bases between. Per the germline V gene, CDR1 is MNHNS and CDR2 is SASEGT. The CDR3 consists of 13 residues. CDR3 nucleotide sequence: TGTGCCAGCGGCGGAGGGGACACAGATACGCAGTATTTT. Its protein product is CASGGGDTDTQYF.

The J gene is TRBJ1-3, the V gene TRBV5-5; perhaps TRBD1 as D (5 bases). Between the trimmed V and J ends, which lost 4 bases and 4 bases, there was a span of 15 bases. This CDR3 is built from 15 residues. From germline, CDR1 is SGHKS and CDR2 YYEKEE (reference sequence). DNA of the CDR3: TGTGCCAGCAGCCGTTGGGGGGATGGAGGAAACACCATATATTTT. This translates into CASSRWGDGGNTIYF.

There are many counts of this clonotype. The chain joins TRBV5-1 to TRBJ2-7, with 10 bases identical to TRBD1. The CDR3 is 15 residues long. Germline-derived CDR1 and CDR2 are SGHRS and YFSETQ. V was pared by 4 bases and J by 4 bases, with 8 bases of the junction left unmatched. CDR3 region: CASSHSRDRGYEQYF. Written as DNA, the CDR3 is TGCGCCAGCAGCCACTCTCGGGACAGGGGTTACGAGCAGTACTTC.